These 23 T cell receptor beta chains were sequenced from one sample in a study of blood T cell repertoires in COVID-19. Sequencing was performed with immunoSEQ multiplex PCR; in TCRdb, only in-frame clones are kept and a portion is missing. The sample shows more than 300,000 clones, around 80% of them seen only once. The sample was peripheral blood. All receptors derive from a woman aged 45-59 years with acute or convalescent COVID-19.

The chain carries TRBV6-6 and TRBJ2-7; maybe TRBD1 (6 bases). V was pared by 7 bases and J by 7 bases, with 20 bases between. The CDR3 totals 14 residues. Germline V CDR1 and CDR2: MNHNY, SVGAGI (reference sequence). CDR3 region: CASTRVAGAREQYF. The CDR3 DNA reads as TGTGCCAGCACCCGGGTTGCAGGGGCCAGGGAGCAGTACTTC.

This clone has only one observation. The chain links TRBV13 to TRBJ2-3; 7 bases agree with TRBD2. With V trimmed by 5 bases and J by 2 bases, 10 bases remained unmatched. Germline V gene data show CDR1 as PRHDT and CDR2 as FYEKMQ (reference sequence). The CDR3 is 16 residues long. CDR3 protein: CASSGLGGTDTDTQYF. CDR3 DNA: TGTGCCAGCAGCGGCCTCGGGGGGACGGACACAGATACGCAGTATTTT.

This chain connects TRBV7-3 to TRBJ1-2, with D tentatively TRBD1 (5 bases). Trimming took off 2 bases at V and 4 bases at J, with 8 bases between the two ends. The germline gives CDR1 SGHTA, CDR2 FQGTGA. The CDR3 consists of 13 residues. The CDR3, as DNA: TGTGCCAGCAGCTTAGGCACAGGCTATGGCTACACCTTC. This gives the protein CASSLGTGYGYTF.

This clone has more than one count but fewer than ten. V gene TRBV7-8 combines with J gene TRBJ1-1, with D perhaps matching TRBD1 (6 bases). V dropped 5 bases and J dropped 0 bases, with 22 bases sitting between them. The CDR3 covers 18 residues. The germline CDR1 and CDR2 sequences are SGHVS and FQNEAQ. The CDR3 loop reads CASSLYVRDKQMNTEAFF. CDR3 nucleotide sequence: TGTGCCAGCAGCCTATACGTCCGGGACAAGCAAATGAACACTGAAGCTTTCTTT.

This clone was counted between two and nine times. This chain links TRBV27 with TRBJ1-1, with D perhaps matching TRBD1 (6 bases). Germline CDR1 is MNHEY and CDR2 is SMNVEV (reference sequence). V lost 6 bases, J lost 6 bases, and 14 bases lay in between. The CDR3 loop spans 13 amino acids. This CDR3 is CASRGDTGPEAFF. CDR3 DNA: TGTGCCAGCAGAGGGGACACGGGGCCTGAAGCTTTCTTT.

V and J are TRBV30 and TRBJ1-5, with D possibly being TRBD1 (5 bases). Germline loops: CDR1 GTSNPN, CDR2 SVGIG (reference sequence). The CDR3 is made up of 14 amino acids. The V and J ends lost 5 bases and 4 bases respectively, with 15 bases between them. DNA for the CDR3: TGTGCCTGGGACGAGGGAGGGGATAATCAGCCCCAGCATTTT. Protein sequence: CAWDEGGDNQPQHF.

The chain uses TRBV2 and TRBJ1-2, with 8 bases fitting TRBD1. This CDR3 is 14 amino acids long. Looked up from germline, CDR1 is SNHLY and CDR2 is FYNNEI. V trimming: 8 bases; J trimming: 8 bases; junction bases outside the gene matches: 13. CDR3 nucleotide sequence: TGTGCCAGCGAAATCGACAGGGGAATGAGCGGCTACACCTTC. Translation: CASEIDRGMSGYTF.

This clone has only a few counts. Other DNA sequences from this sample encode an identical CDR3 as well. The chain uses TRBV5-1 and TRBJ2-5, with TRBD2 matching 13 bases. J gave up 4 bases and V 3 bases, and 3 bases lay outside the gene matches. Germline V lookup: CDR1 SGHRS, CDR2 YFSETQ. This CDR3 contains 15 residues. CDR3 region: CASSSLAGGPETQYF. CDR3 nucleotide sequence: TGCGCCAGCAGCTCACTAGCGGGAGGGCCAGAGACCCAGTACTTC.

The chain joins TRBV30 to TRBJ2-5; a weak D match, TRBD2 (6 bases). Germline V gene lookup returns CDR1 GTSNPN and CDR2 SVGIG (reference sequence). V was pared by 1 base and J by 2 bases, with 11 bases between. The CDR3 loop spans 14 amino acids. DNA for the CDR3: TGTGCCTGGAGTGCGGGGGACGGACAAGAGACCCAGTACTTC. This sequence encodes CAWSAGDGQETQYF.

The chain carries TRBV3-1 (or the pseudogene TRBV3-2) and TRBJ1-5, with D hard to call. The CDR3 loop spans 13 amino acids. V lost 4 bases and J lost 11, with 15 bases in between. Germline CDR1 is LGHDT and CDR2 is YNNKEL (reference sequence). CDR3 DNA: TGTGCCAGCAGCCCTTCTGAGAGACGGGCCCAGCATTTT. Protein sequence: CASSPSERRAQHF.

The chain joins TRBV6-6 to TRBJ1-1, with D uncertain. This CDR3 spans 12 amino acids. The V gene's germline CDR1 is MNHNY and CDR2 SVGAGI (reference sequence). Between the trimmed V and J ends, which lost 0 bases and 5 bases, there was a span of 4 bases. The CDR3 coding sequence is TGTGCCAGCAGTTACTCTTTAACTGAAGCTTTCTTT. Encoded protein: CASSYSLTEAFF.

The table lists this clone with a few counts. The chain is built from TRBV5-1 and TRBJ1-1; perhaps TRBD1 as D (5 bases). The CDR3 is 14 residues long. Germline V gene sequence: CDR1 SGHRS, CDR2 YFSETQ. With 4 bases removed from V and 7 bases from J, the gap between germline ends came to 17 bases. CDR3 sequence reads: CASSRDPSGGEAFF. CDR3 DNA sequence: TGCGCCAGCAGCAGGGACCCTTCCGGGGGTGAAGCTTTCTTT.

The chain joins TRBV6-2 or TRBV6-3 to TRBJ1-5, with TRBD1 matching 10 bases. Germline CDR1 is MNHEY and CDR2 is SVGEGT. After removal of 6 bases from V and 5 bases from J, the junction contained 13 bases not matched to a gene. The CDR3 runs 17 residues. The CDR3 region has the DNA TGTGCCAGCAGCTATGTGCCGACAGGGGGCAGGGATCAGCCCCAGCATTTT. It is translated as CASSYVPTGGRDQPQHF.

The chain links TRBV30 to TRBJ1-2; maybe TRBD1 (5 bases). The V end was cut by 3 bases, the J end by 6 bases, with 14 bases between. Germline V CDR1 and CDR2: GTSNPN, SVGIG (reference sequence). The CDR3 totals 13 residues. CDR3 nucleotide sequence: TGTGCCTGGAGAAGGACGGGGGAGGATGGCTACACCTTC. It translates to CAWRRTGEDGYTF.

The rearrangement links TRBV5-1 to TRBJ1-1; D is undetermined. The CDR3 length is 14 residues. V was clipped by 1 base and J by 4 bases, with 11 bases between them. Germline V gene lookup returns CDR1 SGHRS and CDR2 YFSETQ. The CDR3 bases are TGCGCCAGCAGCTTGCAGACGCAGGCCACTGAAGCTTTCTTT. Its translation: CASSLQTQATEAFF.

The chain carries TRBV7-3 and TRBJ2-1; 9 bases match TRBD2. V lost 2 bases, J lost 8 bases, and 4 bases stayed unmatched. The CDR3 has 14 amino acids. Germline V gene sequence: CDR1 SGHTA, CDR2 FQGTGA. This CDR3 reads CASSLGREGDEQFF. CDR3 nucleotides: TGTGCCAGCAGCTTAGGGCGGGAGGGCGATGAGCAGTTCTTC. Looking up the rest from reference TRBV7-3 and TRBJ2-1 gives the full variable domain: GAGVSQTPSNKVTEKGKYVELRCDPISGHTALYWYRQSLGQGPEFLIYFQGTGAADDSGLPNDRFFAVRPEGSVSTLKIQRTERGDSAVYLCASSLGREGDEQFFGPGTRLTVL.

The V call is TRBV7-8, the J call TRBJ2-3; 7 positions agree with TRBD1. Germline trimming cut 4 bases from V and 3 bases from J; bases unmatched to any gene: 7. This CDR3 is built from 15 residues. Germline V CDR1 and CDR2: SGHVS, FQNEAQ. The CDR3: CASSYPTGMTDTQYF. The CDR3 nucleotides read TGTGCCAGCAGCTACCCGACAGGGATGACAGATACGCAGTATTTT.

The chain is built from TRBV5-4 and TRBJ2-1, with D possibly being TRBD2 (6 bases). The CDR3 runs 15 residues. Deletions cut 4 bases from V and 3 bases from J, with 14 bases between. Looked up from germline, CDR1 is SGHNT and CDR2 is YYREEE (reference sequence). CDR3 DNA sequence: TGTGCCAGCAGCCCGGAGGGCGGAGACTACAATGAGCAGTTCTTC. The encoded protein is CASSPEGGDYNEQFF. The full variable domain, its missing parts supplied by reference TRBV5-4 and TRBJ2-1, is ETGVTQSPTHLIKTRGQQVTLRCSSQSGHNTVSWYQQALGQGPQFIFQYYREEENGRGNFPPRFSGLQFPNYSSELNVNALELDDSALYLCASSPEGGDYNEQFFGPGTRLTVL.

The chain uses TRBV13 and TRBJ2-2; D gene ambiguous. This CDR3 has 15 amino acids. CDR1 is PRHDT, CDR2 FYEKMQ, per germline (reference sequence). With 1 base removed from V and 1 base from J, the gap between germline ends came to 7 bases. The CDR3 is CASSLDWQNTGELFF. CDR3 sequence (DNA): TGTGCCAGCAGCTTAGATTGGCAGAACACCGGGGAGCTGTTTTTT.

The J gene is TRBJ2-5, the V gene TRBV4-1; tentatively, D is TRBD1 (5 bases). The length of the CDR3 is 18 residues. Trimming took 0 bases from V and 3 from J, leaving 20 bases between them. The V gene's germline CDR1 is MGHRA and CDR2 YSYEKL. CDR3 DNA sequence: TGCGCCAGCAGCCAAGATCCGGGTCTGAGTGGCAGGGAAGAGACCCAGTACTTC. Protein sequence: CASSQDPGLSGREETQYF.

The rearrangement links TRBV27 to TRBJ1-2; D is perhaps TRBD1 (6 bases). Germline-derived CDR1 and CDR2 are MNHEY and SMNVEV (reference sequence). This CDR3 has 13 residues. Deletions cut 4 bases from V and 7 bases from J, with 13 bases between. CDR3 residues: CASSYGGEGGYTF. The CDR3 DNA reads TGTGCCAGCAGTTATGGGGGCGAGGGTGGCTACACCTTC.

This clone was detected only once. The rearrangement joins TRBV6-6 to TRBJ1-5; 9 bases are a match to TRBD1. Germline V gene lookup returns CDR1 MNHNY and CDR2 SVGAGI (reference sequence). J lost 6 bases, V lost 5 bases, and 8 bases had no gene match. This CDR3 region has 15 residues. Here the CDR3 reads CASSEGQGFRQPQHF. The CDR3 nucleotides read TGTGCCAGCAGTGAGGGACAGGGCTTCCGTCAGCCCCAGCATTTT.

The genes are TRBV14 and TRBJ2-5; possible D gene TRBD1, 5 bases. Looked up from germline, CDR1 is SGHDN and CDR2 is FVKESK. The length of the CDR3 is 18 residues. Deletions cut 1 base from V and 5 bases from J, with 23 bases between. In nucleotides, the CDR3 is TGTGCCAGCAGCCAAGGATTTATGGGGCGCGCGAGTAGGGAGACCCAGTACTTC. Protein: CASSQGFMGRASRETQYF.